The text below deals with one TCR beta chain. The data originate from a study of blood T cell repertoires in COVID-19. The repertoire was sequenced with immunoSEQ multiplex PCR; TCRdb's copy has only in-frame clones and lacks some. The sample lists around 25,000 clones; 90% were seen once. Trimming cost V 0 bases and J 2 bases, with 10 bases left between them. Germline-derived CDR1 and CDR2 are SGHDN and FVKESK. The CDR3 is 15 residues long. The specimen was peripheral blood. The receptor was derived from a woman aged 60-70 years with active COVID-19. V and J are TRBV14 and TRBJ1-2; tentatively, D is TRBD1 (5 bases). CDR3 region: CASSQESGSNYGYTF. The CDR3 DNA reads as TGTGCCAGCAGCCAAGAATCAGGGTCCAACTATGGCTACACCTTC.